Given below is one T cell receptor (beta chain) in context. The source of the sample is a study of T cell responses to AZD1222 COVID-19 vaccine. CDR1 and CDR2 (germline): SNHLY, FYNNEI. The V and J ends lost 4 bases and 7 bases, in that order; junction bases with no gene match: 5. The CDR3 has 16 residues. Sequenced by immunoSEQ multiplex PCR; TCRdb stores in-frame clones only, minus some. This table has approximately 100,000 clones, roughly 90% appearing once. This rearrangement joins TRBV2 to TRBJ2-1, with 15 nucleotides matching TRBD2. The clonotype originates from an adult in good health. The specimen was peripheral blood, collected on day 0 of AZD1222 vaccination. In DNA, the CDR3 is TGTGCCAGCAGTGGGACTAGCGGGAGGGCCGGAAATGAGCAGTTCTTC. Translating it yields CASSGTSGRAGNEQFF.